This TCR beta chain came from a study of human T cells and chemical hapten exposure. Attachment of unique molecular identifiers to individual cDNA molecules was performed in the library. TCRdb redid the calling of the RACE reads with MiXCR, one entry per CDR3 protein. This sample yields 75,000 to 80,000 distinct CDR3 sequences, of which around 9.3% are seen a single time; less than 2% belongs to the top ten. The time point is: healthy volunteer bleed at 6 weeks. RNA extraction used unfractionated whole blood as the source of total RNA. The V end lost 3 bases, the J end lost 9 bases, and 8 bases lay between the germline ends. This CDR3 comprises 11 residues. Per germline, CDR1 MNHEY and CDR2 SVGAGI.

This TCR was sampled from a female donor in good health. Some clones in this sample may be carry-over from other donors' samples. Sequencing was done on a sample of whole blood. J is TRBJ1-1 and V is TRBV6-5; no clear D gene. The CDR3 sequence: CASSYKKQAFF. The CDR3 bases are TGTGCCAGCAGTTATAAGAAACAAGCTTTCTTT.